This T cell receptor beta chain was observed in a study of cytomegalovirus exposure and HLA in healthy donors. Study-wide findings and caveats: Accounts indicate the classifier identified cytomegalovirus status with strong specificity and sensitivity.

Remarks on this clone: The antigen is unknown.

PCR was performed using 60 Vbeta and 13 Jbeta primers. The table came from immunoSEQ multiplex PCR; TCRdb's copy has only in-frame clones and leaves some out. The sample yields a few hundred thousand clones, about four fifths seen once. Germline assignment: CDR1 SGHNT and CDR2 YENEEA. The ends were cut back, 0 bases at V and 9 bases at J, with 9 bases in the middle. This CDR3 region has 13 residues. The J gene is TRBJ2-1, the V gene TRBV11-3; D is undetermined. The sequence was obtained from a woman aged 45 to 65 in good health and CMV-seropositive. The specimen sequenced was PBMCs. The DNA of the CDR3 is TGTGCCAGCAGCTTAGAGTCGCCCGGTGAGCAGTTCTTC. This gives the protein CASSLESPGEQFF.